Listed below are T cell receptor beta chains from one sample, sequenced in a study of T cells expressing NK-cell markers. TCRdb reprocessed the 5' RACE reads; each CDR3 protein has one entry and no DNA is given. The table gives over 150,000 distinct CDR3 sequences; the top ten clones make up over 20% of it. Sequenced: blood T cells: a sorted CD56 or NKG2C T cell subset, CD4+ or CD8+ T cells, or bulk PBMC T cells (not recorded which). Source of these receptors: a man aged 18-69 years in good health. Both conserved end residues are part of each CDR3. The order of the fields is V gene, J gene, CDR3 protein.

v_gene: TRBV15; j_gene: TRBJ2-1; CDR3aa: CATSRPLAVSSYNEQFF
v_gene: TRBV20-1; j_gene: TRBJ1-5; CDR3aa: CSASQRWGEQPQHF
v_gene: TRBV9; j_gene: TRBJ2-4; CDR3aa: CASAQGGGKNIQYF
v_gene: TRBV27; j_gene: TRBJ2-1; CDR3aa: CASSSATGYNEQFF
v_gene: TRBV6-1; j_gene: TRBJ1-5; CDR3aa: CASSKIRETDQPQHF
v_gene: TRBV7-2; j_gene: TRBJ2-3; CDR3aa: CASSLPAGGSTDTQYF
v_gene: TRBV19; j_gene: TRBJ2-2; CDR3aa: CASIMGPTGELFF
v_gene: TRBV7-8; j_gene: TRBJ2-5; CDR3aa: CASSPSPSGGASETQYF
v_gene: TRBV7-9; j_gene: TRBJ2-7; CDR3aa: CASSTPSGAVYEQYF
v_gene: TRBV5-1; j_gene: TRBJ2-7; CDR3aa: CASSLGDRGNDEQYF
v_gene: TRBV7-6; j_gene: TRBJ2-7; CDR3aa: CASSSGQGQYF
v_gene: TRBV6-5; j_gene: TRBJ2-1; CDR3aa: CASSLSGTPSSYNEQFF
v_gene: TRBV9; j_gene: TRBJ2-7; CDR3aa: CASSPDEVYEQYF
v_gene: TRBV6-4; j_gene: TRBJ2-2; CDR3aa: CASSPGTDNTGELFF
v_gene: TRBV6-1; j_gene: TRBJ2-7; CDR3aa: CASSEWPSGNYEQYF
v_gene: TRBV5-1; j_gene: TRBJ1-5; CDR3aa: CASSLRMGDSSFSSNQPQHF
v_gene: TRBV27; j_gene: TRBJ1-4; CDR3aa: CASSEGEKLFF
v_gene: TRBV4-2; j_gene: TRBJ1-4; CDR3aa: CASSQDWNSRIEKLFF
v_gene: TRBV5-5; j_gene: TRBJ2-5; CDR3aa: CASSLLAGTQETQYF
v_gene: TRBV28; j_gene: TRBJ2-7; CDR3aa: CASSLLGSWEEYF
v_gene: TRBV7-8; j_gene: TRBJ2-2; CDR3aa: CASSTDRNTGELVF
v_gene: TRBV7-2; j_gene: TRBJ2-3; CDR3aa: CASSRPSVATDTQYF
v_gene: TRBV13; j_gene: TRBJ2-2; CDR3aa: CASSFPTAHTGELFF
v_gene: TRBV4-1; j_gene: TRBJ2-7; CDR3aa: CASSQAPDRVGEQYF
v_gene: TRBV4-1; j_gene: TRBJ2-7; CDR3aa: CASSQEGPGGNYEQYF
v_gene: TRBV5-1; j_gene: TRBJ1-1; CDR3aa: CASSLTGTTGTEAFF
v_gene: TRBV2; j_gene: TRBJ2-2; CDR3aa: CASSEVSNTGELFF
v_gene: TRBV2; j_gene: TRBJ2-3; CDR3aa: CASRQTSGVADTQYF
v_gene: TRBV3-1; j_gene: TRBJ2-1; CDR3aa: CASSQSGPEGYNEQFF
v_gene: TRBV7-9; j_gene: TRBJ2-1; CDR3aa: CASSIGQVVTDEQFF
v_gene: TRBV30; j_gene: TRBJ2-3; CDR3aa: CAWSSASSTDTQYF
v_gene: TRBV12-3/TRBV12-4; j_gene: TRBJ2-3; CDR3aa: CASSLALIGDSDTQYF
v_gene: TRBV7-8; j_gene: TRBJ2-7; CDR3aa: CASSSGPVYEQYF
v_gene: TRBV18; j_gene: TRBJ1-1; CDR3aa: CASSPMTGAMNTEAFF
v_gene: TRBV5-6; j_gene: TRBJ2-2; CDR3aa: CASKGRWVTGELFF
v_gene: TRBV18; j_gene: TRBJ1-1; CDR3aa: CASSPAGTANTEAFF
v_gene: TRBV5-1; j_gene: TRBJ2-1; CDR3aa: CASSLRSYNEQFF
v_gene: TRBV7-7; j_gene: TRBJ2-1; CDR3aa: CASSFPGSNEQFF
v_gene: TRBV5-6; j_gene: TRBJ1-5; CDR3aa: CASSVGLSNQPQHF